This T cell receptor beta chain comes out of a study of blood T cell repertoires in COVID-19. Background on the study: The cDNA or gDNA used as material had been derived from T cells, B-cell-depleted T cells, or PBMCs.

Study members were between roughly 18 and 100 years old and lived in some 26 US regions. Trimming at V came to 1 base and at J to 2 bases, leaving 5 bases not matched to a gene. The CDR3 sequence is 15 residues long. Germline CDR1 is SGHTS and CDR2 is YDEGEE. Assay used: immunoSEQ multiplex PCR; TCRdb lists only in-frame clones, some missing. Among hundreds of thousands of clones, over 80% were seen once, and the ten largest hold 0.85% to 0.9%. This chain uses TRBV5-8 with TRBJ2-5; 7 positions match TRBD1. Sequences were obtained from PBMCs or T cells enriched from blood (not recorded which). The clonotype was recovered from a man between 45 and 60 years old who had been exposed to COVID-19. CDR3 nucleotide sequence: TGTGCCAGCAGCTTGAAAGGGACAGTACAAGAGACCCAGTACTTC. This gives the protein CASSLKGTVQETQYF.